This T cell receptor (beta chain) came from a study of blood T cell repertoires in COVID-19. Study-wide context: PBMCs, B-cell-depleted T cells, or T cells were the source of the cDNA or gDNA that made up the material.

The CDR3 loop spans 12 amino acids. The germline CDR1 and CDR2 sequences are MDHEN and SYDVKM. V gave up 8 bases and J gave up 8 bases, with 15 bases separating them. Source study methods: By means of reference gene primer amplification, nucleated cell counts were estimated. Measured with immunoSEQ multiplex PCR; TCRdb has only the in-frame clones, and not every one. D and trimming come from the DNA, and the V and J calls and clone size come from that table. Among under 60,000 clones, 85% to 95% were seen once, and the ten largest hold about 4%. This sequence originates from a man in his fifties with acute or convalescent COVID-19. V gene TRBV28 combines with J gene TRBJ1-2; D is possibly TRBD1 (5 bases). Sequenced sample: peripheral blood. CDR3: CASYLRVDGYTF. Here the CDR3 DNA reads TGTGCCAGCTACCTCAGGGTTGACGGCTACACCTTC.